This T cell receptor beta chain was identified in a study of cytomegalovirus exposure and HLA in healthy donors. Healthy bone marrow donors made up the donor group. Study-level points and caveats: In an earlier analysis, productive rearrangement rates for most beta V segments clustered near 87% or 30%. CMV serostatus alone was available as immune exposure information. Highest at DRB1 and lowest at HLA-C, TCR association rates differed among HLA loci in a later analysis.

It was with 60 Vbeta and 13 Jbeta primers that the PCR ran. Libraries were prepared by immunoSEQ multiplex PCR; TCRdb keeps only in-frame clonotypes and omits some of them. This table has some 150,000 clones, over 70% appearing once. A note on this clone: The antigen is undetermined.

In germline, CDR1 is KGHSH, CDR2 LQKENI. V lost 1 base to trimming and J lost 5 bases; unmatched junction nucleotides: 3. The length of the CDR3 is 14 residues. The clonotype was recovered from a woman aged 40 to 55 in good health and CMV-seronegative. V is TRBV18 and J is TRBJ1-1; 8 positions agree with TRBD1. Input material: PBMCs. CDR3 protein: CASSPLTGDTEAFF. For the CDR3, the DNA is TGTGCCAGCTCACCACTGACAGGGGATACTGAAGCTTTCTTT.